These 15 T cell receptor beta chains were all obtained from the same sample, sequenced in a study of tumor and adjacent non-tumor tissue in lung cancer. A modified ARM-PCR protocol with three rounds of nested PCR amplified TCRbeta. Each CDR3 protein gets one entry after TCRdb re-called the multiplex PCR reads with MiXCR. Of 120,000 to 150,000 distinct CDR3 sequences in the sample, around two thirds were seen once. This sample's RNA came from whole unsorted tissue. The sample comprised lung tumor tissue. These receptors were taken from a man in his sixties with small cell lung cancer.

This rearrangement joins TRBV6-6 to TRBJ1-2; possibly TRBD1 for D (6 bases). The CDR3 runs 15 residues. Germline assignment: CDR1 MNHNY and CDR2 SVGAGI (reference sequence). CDR3 loop: CPSSYSRTANYGYTF. CDR3 DNA sequence: TGTCCTAGCAGTTACTCAAGGACAGCTAACTATGGCTACACCTTC.

The CDR3 sequence is CARSTENSGRAYNEQFF. The CDR3 nucleotides read TGTGCCAGAAGCACTGAAAATAGCGGGAGGGCGTACAATGAGCAGTTCTTC. This chain connects TRBV5-3 to TRBJ2-1; 11 positions match TRBD2. TRBV5-3 is recorded as an ORF, its role being uncertain. This CDR3 has 17 residues. Trimming cost V 4 bases and J 4 bases; bases outside gene matches: 10.

This clonotype was detected once. An end of the junction differs from the germline gene, which may be a read error. The chain is built from TRBV12-3 or TRBV12-4 and TRBJ1-5; the match to TRBD1 covers 9 bases. This CDR3 spans 14 amino acids. The CDR3, as DNA: TGTGCCAGCAGTTTTGGGACAGGGATTCAGCCTCAGCATTTT. Translating it yields CASSFGTGIQPQHF.

To note about this clonotype: A much larger clone sits a single nucleotide away, making a read error possible. The gene calls are TRBV5-5 and TRBJ2-2, with D possibly being TRBD1 (6 bases). Trimming took off 4 bases at V and 1 base at J, with 17 bases between the two ends. The CDR3 contains 17 residues. The germline CDR1 and CDR2 sequences are SGHKS and YYEKEE (reference sequence). The CDR3 loop is CASSPGQWPLNTGELFF. The CDR3 DNA sequence: TGTGCCAGCAGCCCCGGACAGTGGCCCCTGAACACCGGGGAGCTGTTTTTT.

Turning to this clonotype: A read error may produce the germline difference seen at one junction end. The V gene is TRBV4-2, the J gene TRBJ2-1; no reliable D call. Germline V gene sequence: CDR1 LGHNA, CDR2 YNFKEQ. The CDR3 has 16 residues. CDR3 coding DNA: TGTGCCAGCGGCCAAGTGTTATCGAGCTCCTACAATGAGCAGTTCTTC. Amino acids: CASGQVLSSSYNEQFF.

Comment on this clonotype: This is likely a read error, given that the CDR3 carries no conserved phenylalanine or tryptophan at its end. No DNA is shown, since the ends of the CDR3 on it are uncertain; the CDR3 is the one TCRdb lists. The chain is built from TRBV5-4 and TRBJ1-1; the listed D gene, TRBD1, was not tested against the DNA. The CDR3 comprises 14 residues, both ends counted. Looked up from germline, CDR1 is SGHNT and CDR2 is YYREEE (reference sequence). CDR3 sequence reads: CASSLGQGDTEALI.

Points on this clonotype: The missing conserved phenylalanine or tryptophan at the end of this CDR3 makes a read error likely. The limits of the CDR3 on the DNA are not certain, so only TCRdb's listed CDR3 is given. The chain links TRBV11-2 to TRBJ1-1; TRBD1 was called by the table and not checked on the DNA. The CDR3 spans 13 residues, counting both ends. Germline CDR1 reads SGHAT; CDR2 reads FQNNGV. The CDR3: CASSLYGQGETFY.

Comment on this clonotype: The junction departs from germline at one end; a sequencing error may be responsible. The chain couples TRBV6-1 to TRBJ1-1; D may be TRBD1 (6 bases). The CDR3 runs 13 residues. Germline V gives CDR1 MNHNS, CDR2 SASEGT. CDR3 bases: TGTACCAGCAGGGGCACAGTGAACACTGAAGCTTTCTTT. This translates into CTSRGTVNTEAFF.

Ten or more counts support this clonotype. The V call is TRBV20-1, the J call TRBJ2-2; possibly TRBD1 for D (6 bases). Germline CDR1 reads DFQATT; CDR2 reads SNEGSKA (reference sequence). The germline V and J ends were trimmed by 0 bases and 5 bases, with 13 bases remaining between them. The CDR3 spans 15 residues. The CDR3 sequence: CSARDTQGKTGELFF. The CDR3 DNA reads TGCAGTGCTAGAGATACCCAGGGGAAGACCGGGGAGCTGTTTTTT.

Points on this clonotype: Germline is not matched at one junction end, which may reflect a read error. The rearrangement joins TRBV30 to TRBJ1-2, with D unresolved. Germline CDR1 GTSNPN, CDR2 SVGIG (reference sequence). This CDR3 spans 13 amino acids. The CDR3, as DNA: TGTGCCTGGATTGGGGATAACTACTATGTCTACACCTTC. It is translated as CAWIGDNYYVYTF.

This clonotype is deemed medium-sized. The gene calls are TRBV28 and TRBJ1-1; D unclear. V was pared by 3 bases and J by 5 bases, with 4 bases between. Germline CDR1 is MDHEN and CDR2 is SYDVKM. The CDR3 loop spans 11 amino acids. In DNA form, the CDR3 reads TGTGCCAGCAGTTTCAGGACTGAAGCTTTCTTT. It is translated as CASSFRTEAFF. The complete variable domain, with remaining parts taken from reference TRBV28 and TRBJ1-1, reads DVKVTQSSRYLVKRTGEKVFLECVQDMDHENMFWYRQDPGLGLRLIYFSYDVKMKEKGDIPEGYSVSREKKERFSLILESASTNQTSMYLCASSFRTEAFFGQGTRLTVV.

Regarding this clonotype: Just one base apart from a much larger clone, this may be a read error. The J gene is TRBJ2-3, the V gene TRBV7-8; 8 bases align to TRBD1. Germline CDR1 reads SGHVS; CDR2 reads FQNEAQ. CDR3 length: 16 amino acids. The V gene end was trimmed by 3 bases and the J gene end by 11 bases; junction bases not matched to a gene: 16. DNA of the CDR3: TGTGCCAGCAGCTTGACAGTTCCGGGACAGGATTTGGTGCAGTATTTT. As protein: CASSLTVPGQDLVQYF.

Worth noting for this clonotype: A read error may explain this, as a much larger clone is one base away. V gene TRBV20-1 combines with J gene TRBJ1-2; tentative D call: TRBD1 (5 bases). The CDR3 totals 13 residues. From germline, CDR1 is DFQATT and CDR2 SNEGSKA (reference sequence). V was trimmed by 0 bases and J by 10 bases, leaving 15 bases between them. The CDR3, as DNA: TGCAGTGCTAGAGACCGGGACTTTGGGGCCTACACCTTC. It yields the protein CSARDRDFGAYTF.

In its sample, this clonotype was seen a few times. A much larger clone lies one base from this, so it may be a read error. This sequence joins TRBV11-3 and TRBJ1-6; 7 bases match TRBD1. Germline assignment: CDR1 SGHNT and CDR2 YENEEA. CDR3 length: 13 residues. The CDR3 DNA reads TGTGCCAACAGCCAACGCCAAGGGGGCATCCGCCACTTT. It encodes CANSQRQGGIRHF. Full variable domain (missing parts from reference TRBV11-3 and TRBJ1-6): EAGVVQSPRYKIIEKKQPVAFWCNPISGHNTLYWYLQNLGQGPELLIRYENEEAVDDSQLPKDRFSAERLKGVDSTLKIQPAELGDSAVYLCANSQRQGGIRHFGNGTRLTVT.

As regards this clonotype: An end of the junction does not agree with germline; a read error may underlie this. The V gene is TRBV11-2, the J gene TRBJ1-1; D not certain. The CDR3 extends over 13 amino acids. Per the germline V gene, CDR1 is SGHAT and CDR2 is FQNNGV. Written as DNA, the CDR3 is TGTGCCAGCAGCTTAGATCAATGCACTGGAGCTTTCTTT. Residues: CASSLDQCTGAFF.